The 27 T cell receptor beta chains in this list originate from one sample, sequenced in a study of T cell responses to AZD1222 COVID-19 vaccine. The protocol was immunoSEQ multiplex PCR, while the TCRdb copy is restricted to in-frame clones and leaves out a portion. The profile covers approximately 130,000 clones, with over 85% appearing a single time and about 0.86% taken by the ten largest. The sample consisted of peripheral blood, taken on day 0 of AZD1222 vaccination. The receptors shown here come from an adult in good health.

This chain uses TRBV30 with TRBJ1-4, with D possibly matching TRBD1 (5 bases). The germline gives CDR1 GTSNPN, CDR2 SVGIG (reference sequence). The CDR3 contains 13 residues. V lost 5 bases, J lost 0 bases, and 7 bases lay in between. The CDR3 loop reads CAWGGTTNEKLFF. In DNA form, the CDR3 reads TGTGCCTGGGGGGGTACAACTAATGAAAAACTGTTTTTT.

The chain employs TRBV5-1 and TRBJ2-7; 8 bases align to TRBD1. Germline CDR1 and CDR2: SGHRS and YFSETQ. V lost 7 bases and J lost 3; bases outside the gene matches: 6. The length of the CDR3 is 13 residues. The DNA for the CDR3 is TGCGCCAGCCATAATGGACAGGGCTACGAGCAGTACTTC. Protein sequence: CASHNGQGYEQYF.

The chain employs TRBV11-3 and TRBJ2-7; D could derive from TRBD1 or TRBD2 (5 bases each). Germline V gene sequence: CDR1 SGHNT, CDR2 YENEEA. The length of the CDR3 is 13 residues. Trimming took 0 bases from V and 5 from J, leaving 8 bases between them. CDR3 region: CASSLDGDHEQYF. CDR3 sequence (DNA): TGTGCCAGCAGCTTAGATGGGGACCACGAGCAGTACTTC.

The rearrangement joins TRBV6-1 to TRBJ1-1; D perhaps matches TRBD1 (5 bases). CDR1 is MNHNS and CDR2 is SASEGT in the germline V gene. V was cut by 2 bases and J by 6 bases, with 13 bases left in between. This CDR3 is 14 amino acids long. CDR3 nucleotides: TGTGCCAGCAGTGAAAGGTCTGAAGGGGCTGAAGCTTTCTTT. It codes for CASSERSEGAEAFF.

V usage is TRBV2 and J usage is TRBJ1-2; D may be TRBD1 (5 bases). The germline V gene has CDR1 SNHLY and CDR2 FYNNEI. The CDR3 has 16 residues. V was clipped by 4 bases and J by 2 bases, with 17 bases between them. CDR3 coding DNA: TGTGCCAGCAGTGTTCGACAGTCCCGATCCAACTATGGCTACACCTTC. It codes for CASSVRQSRSNYGYTF.

This chain connects TRBV28 to TRBJ1-1; 8 bases align to TRBD1. Per the germline V gene, CDR1 is MDHEN and CDR2 is SYDVKM. With 5 bases clipped from V and 0 bases from J, the junction kept 5 bases outside the gene matches. This CDR3 is built from 15 residues. CDR3 nucleotides: TGTGCCAGCAGTCCGAACAGGGGGATGAACACTGAAGCTTTCTTT. Protein product: CASSPNRGMNTEAFF.

V and J are TRBV6-6 and TRBJ1-1; 7 bases map to TRBD1. Germline CDR1 reads MNHNY; CDR2 reads SVGAGI (reference sequence). Trimming took 6 bases from V and 3 from J; bases not matched to a gene: 7. There are 14 residues in the CDR3. In DNA form, the CDR3 reads TGTGCCAGCAGCGCGGACAGGAAGGACACTGAAGCTTTCTTT. It yields the protein CASSADRKDTEAFF.

The rearrangement joins TRBV9 to TRBJ1-4; 9 positions agree with TRBD1. J was trimmed by 4 bases and V by 3 bases; bases with no gene match: 4. CDR1 is SGDLS, CDR2 YYNGEE, per germline. The CDR3 extends over 15 amino acids. The CDR3 nucleotides are TGTGCCAGCAGCGGAACAGGGGGCGGTAATGAAAAACTGTTTTTT. Encoded protein: CASSGTGGGNEKLFF.

This clone was seen just once. The genes are TRBV18 and TRBJ1-4, with no clear D. Trimming took off 3 bases at V and 0 bases at J, with 11 bases between the two ends. This CDR3 is built from 16 residues. The germline V gene encodes CDR1 KGHSH and CDR2 LQKENI. CDR3 coding DNA: TGTGCCAGCTCACCTCGGGGAGGGCCAACTAATGAAAAACTGTTTTTT. Its translation is CASSPRGGPTNEKLFF. Full variable domain (rest looked up from reference TRBV18 and TRBJ1-4): NAGVMQNPRHLVRRRGQEARLRCSPMKGHSHVYWYRQLPEEGLKFMVYLQKENIIDESGMPKERFSAEFPKEGPSILRIQQVVRGDSAAYFCASSPRGGPTNEKLFFGSGTQLSVL.

CDR3 protein: CAISEGNSPLHF. CDR3 in DNA: TGTGCCATCAGTGAGGGGAATTCACCCCTCCACTTT. The chain uses TRBV10-3 and TRBJ1-6; D remains ambiguous. Germline V gene lookup returns CDR1 ENHRY and CDR2 SYGVKD. CDR3 size: 12 residues. V was cut by 2 bases and J by 7 bases, with 3 bases left in between.

The chain employs TRBV10-3 and TRBJ1-2, with TRBD1 as a possible D gene (5 bases). CDR3 length: 17 residues. Germline CDR1 reads ENHRY; CDR2 reads SYGVKD. Trimming removed 2 bases at V and 6 bases at J, with 22 bases between. The CDR3, as DNA: TGTGCCATCAGTGAGCGGGACCCACCACCGGGGGGAAATGGCTACACCTTC. Encoded protein: CAISERDPPPGGNGYTF.

The chain couples TRBV6-1 to TRBJ1-5; D remains unclear. The CDR3 consists of 15 residues. Germline CDR1 is MNHNS and CDR2 is SASEGT. V shed 1 base and J shed 0 bases, with 7 bases lying between them. The CDR3 sequence is CASSEVEGSNQPQHF. The CDR3 DNA is TGTGCCAGCAGTGAAGTAGAGGGTAGCAATCAGCCCCAGCATTTT.

The chain has TRBV3-1 (or the pseudogene TRBV3-2) and TRBJ2-1; 8 positions match TRBD2. This CDR3 spans 16 amino acids. Germline V gene lookup returns CDR1 LGHDT and CDR2 YNNKEL (reference sequence). V gave up 1 base and J gave up 9 bases; unmatched junction bases: 11. The CDR3 is CASSQGALRGAGEQFF. CDR3 coding DNA: TGTGCCAGCAGCCAAGGGGCTCTGCGGGGGGCGGGTGAGCAGTTCTTC.

In regard to this clone: Other DNA sequences in this sample translate to the same CDR3. The chain has TRBV18 and TRBJ1-1; TRBD1 agrees at 8 bases. J was trimmed by 4 bases and V by 2 bases; bases with no gene match: 0. The CDR3 is made up of 13 amino acids. CDR1 is KGHSH and CDR2 is LQKENI in the germline V gene. The CDR3 nucleotides are TGTGCCAGCTCACCAACAGGGGGCACTGAAGCTTTCTTT. Protein sequence: CASSPTGGTEAFF.

The chain employs TRBV18 and TRBJ2-5, with 8 bases identical to TRBD1. The CDR3 spans 14 residues. V lost 3 bases and J lost 2; bases outside the gene matches: 2. CDR1 is KGHSH and CDR2 is LQKENI in the germline V gene. CDR3 sequence reads: CASSPNRGQETQYF. The CDR3 DNA sequence: TGTGCCAGCTCACCGAACAGGGGGCAAGAGACCCAGTACTTC.

The chain links TRBV6-6 to TRBJ2-2, with 7 bases aligning to TRBD1. V lost 5 bases and J lost 4; bases outside the gene matches: 7. Germline CDR1 and CDR2: MNHNY and SVGAGI (reference sequence). The CDR3 has 15 residues. The CDR3 loop reads CASSNTGESTGELFF. CDR3 nucleotide sequence: TGTGCCAGCAGTAATACAGGGGAGAGCACCGGGGAGCTGTTTTTT.

The genes are TRBV19 and TRBJ2-1, with D uncertain. This CDR3 is built from 15 residues. Trimming removed 5 bases at V and 1 base at J, with 12 bases between. The germline V gene has CDR1 LNHDA and CDR2 SQIVND (reference sequence). The CDR3 region is CASSLGDGSYNEQFF. The DNA of the CDR3 is TGTGCCAGTAGTTTAGGTGATGGGTCCTACAATGAGCAGTTCTTC.

CDR3 region: CASSGADRDYNYGYTF. CDR3 DNA sequence: TGTGCCAGCAGCGGGGCTGACAGGGACTATAACTATGGCTACACCTTC. The V and J genes are TRBV9 and TRBJ1-2; TRBD1 matches 7 bases. This CDR3 is built from 16 residues. V lost 3 bases, J lost 1 base, and 9 bases stayed unmatched. Germline loops: CDR1 SGDLS, CDR2 YYNGEE.

This chain joins TRBV29-1 and TRBJ1-2, with TRBD1 matching 7 bases. The V and J ends lost 0 bases and 4 bases, in that order; junction bases with no gene match: 5. The germline V gene encodes CDR1 SQVTM and CDR2 ANQGSEA. The CDR3 covers 14 residues. CDR3 in amino acids: CSVEDRQGSYGYTF. The CDR3 DNA reads TGCAGCGTTGAAGATCGACAGGGAAGCTATGGCTACACCTTC.

The chain employs TRBV5-1 and TRBJ1-5, with D tentatively TRBD1 (6 bases). CDR1 and CDR2 (germline): SGHRS, YFSETQ. Trimming cost V 0 bases and J 3 bases, with 10 bases left between them. CDR3 size: 15 residues. The CDR3 DNA sequence: TGCGCCAGCAGCTTGGCTGGACAGTCCAATCAGCCCCAGCATTTT. Amino acids: CASSLAGQSNQPQHF.

The genes are TRBV5-1 and TRBJ2-5; D is uncertain. Germline CDR1 and CDR2: SGHRS and YFSETQ. The CDR3 consists of 14 residues. V was pared by 2 bases and J by 3 bases, with 11 bases between. The CDR3: CASSFSANKETQYF. CDR3 nucleotides: TGCGCCAGCAGCTTCTCAGCGAACAAAGAGACCCAGTACTTC.

There are a few counts of this clone. The rearrangement joins TRBV7-8 to TRBJ1-2, with D possibly TRBD1 on 6 matching bases. The CDR3 consists of 15 residues. Germline-derived CDR1 and CDR2 are SGHVS and FQNEAQ. With 5 bases removed from V and 7 bases from J, the gap between germline ends came to 20 bases. CDR3 loop: CASSLGQGLTFGYTF. In nucleotides, the CDR3 is TGTGCCAGCAGCCTCGGGCAGGGGCTCACTTTTGGCTACACCTTC.

The chain links TRBV6-2 or TRBV6-3 to TRBJ2-7; D is possibly TRBD2 (5 bases). V dropped 2 bases and J dropped 7 bases, with 12 bases sitting between them. Germline V gene lookup returns CDR1 MNHEY and CDR2 SVGEGT. This CDR3 is 13 amino acids long. This chain's CDR3 is CASSYELRTEQYF. The CDR3 DNA sequence: TGTGCCAGCAGTTACGAATTACGGACTGAGCAGTACTTC.

For the CDR3, the DNA is TGCAGCGTAACGCTACTCAAGACAAGTGGCTACACCTTC. Translated: CSVTLLKTSGYTF. The V call is TRBV29-1, the J call TRBJ1-2; the D is unclear. Germline CDR1 SQVTM, CDR2 ANQGSEA. This CDR3 has 13 amino acids. The V end lost 6 bases, the J end lost 7 bases, and 18 bases lay between the germline ends.

V is TRBV9 and J is TRBJ1-4; a possible D gene is TRBD1 (5 bases). The CDR3 is 15 residues long. Trimming took off 4 bases at V and 0 bases at J, with 10 bases between the two ends. CDR1 SGDLS and CDR2 YYNGEE come from the germline V gene. The CDR3 region is CASSPTGATNEKLFF. CDR3 nucleotide sequence: TGTGCCAGCAGCCCAACGGGGGCAACTAATGAAAAACTGTTTTTT.

The chain couples TRBV2 to TRBJ2-7; TRBD1 aligns across 12 bases. V lost 11 bases, J lost 7 bases, and 18 bases stayed unmatched. Germline CDR1 and CDR2: SNHLY and FYNNEI. The CDR3 runs 16 residues. The CDR3 nucleotides are TGTGCCGTCCCGGGACAGGGGGCCCCCAGGAAGTCGGAGCAGTACTTC. Its protein is CAVPGQGAPRKSEQYF.

The chain links TRBV7-9 to TRBJ2-7; D remains unclear. This CDR3 comprises 15 residues. Trimming took 2 bases from V and 5 from J, leaving 16 bases between them. Germline V gene sequence: CDR1 SEHNR, CDR2 FQNEAQ (reference sequence). CDR3 sequence (DNA): TGTGCCAGCAGCTTACCCCTAGATGGGAAGAACGAGCAGTACTTC. Amino acids: CASSLPLDGKNEQYF.